These T cell receptor beta chains were read from a single sample in a study of shared clonotypes between healthy human individuals. TCRdb's table, derived via immunoSEQ multiplex PCR, lists solely in-frame clones and lacks some. This table holds about 2 million clones, about 94% found once. The sample taken for sequencing was naive CD8+ T cells sorted from blood. The receptors derive from a man younger than 35 in good health. Each CDR3 is given with its conserved first and last residue. A D gene is named only where the DNA matches it firmly. Size is omitted from some rows. Given values are once, few, many or a class for expanded clones.

clone_size cdr3_length j_call v_call d_call cdr3_aa cdr3_nt
. 15 TRBJ2-7 TRBV29-1 TRBD1 CSVEARTGGFYEQYF TGCAGCGTTGAAGCTAGGACAGGGGGCTTCTACGAGCAGTACTTC
. 16 TRBJ2-5 TRBV7-8 TRBD2 CASSPHGLAGQETQYF TGTGCCAGCAGCCCACACGGACTAGCGGGTCAAGAGACCCAGTACTTC
. 13 TRBJ1-5 TRBV28 . CASSFVLTQPQHF TGTGCCAGCAGTTTCGTCTTGACCCAGCCCCAGCATTTT
. 12 TRBJ1-6 TRBV27 . CASSVGNSPLHF TGTGCCAGTTCCGTAGGTAATTCACCCCTCCACTTT
. 14 TRBJ2-7 TRBV28 . CASSRASATYEQYF TGTGCCAGCAGTCGGGCTAGCGCGACCTACGAGCAGTACTTC
. 13 TRBJ2-3 TRBV11-3 . CASSLEGTDTQYF TGTGCCAGCAGCTTAGAGGGCACAGATACGCAGTATTTT
. 15 TRBJ2-6 TRBV13 . CASSDRFAGANVLTF TGTGCCAGCAGTGATAGGTTTGCTGGGGCCAACGTCCTGACTTTC
. 14 TRBJ1-1 TRBV5-1 . CASSLSGGGTEAFF TGCGCCAGCAGCTTATCGGGAGGAGGCACTGAAGCTTTCTTT
. 14 TRBJ2-7 TRBV9 TRBD2 CASSGGLAGFRQYF TGTGCCAGCAGTGGAGGACTAGCGGGATTTCGGCAGTACTTC
. 17 TRBJ1-3 TRBV13 . CASSLQRVGRSGNTIYF TGTGCCAGCAGCTTACAGCGGGTGGGGCGCTCTGGAAACACCATATATTTT
. 15 TRBJ1-2 TRBV5-4 . CASSLKPATRDGYTF TGTGCCAGCAGCTTGAAGCCCGCTACAAGGGATGGCTACACCTTC
. 14 TRBJ2-7 TRBV13 . CASSPPTRPDEQYF TGTGCCAGCAGCCCGCCGACGCGCCCGGACGAGCAGTACTTC
. 15 TRBJ2-7 TRBV6-5 . CASSYSGQGTYEQYF TGTGCCAGCAGTTACTCGGGGCAGGGTACCTACGAGCAGTACTTC
. 15 TRBJ2-3 TRBV30 TRBD1 CAWTQVGGDGDTQYF TGTGCCTGGACCCAAGTAGGGGGCGATGGAGATACGCAGTATTTT
. 14 TRBJ2-5 TRBV9 . CASSVTGRDVTQYF TGTGCCAGCAGCGTAACGGGCAGGGATGTGACCCAGTACTTC
once 13 TRBJ2-1 TRBV19 . CASSRQEYNEQFF TGTGCCAGTAGTAGACAGGAGTACAATGAGCAGTTCTTC
. 15 TRBJ1-2 TRBV19 . CASSKSHSLVDGYTF TGTGCCAGTAGTAAATCTCACAGCCTAGTCGATGGCTACACCTTC
. 16 TRBJ2-7 TRBV7-6 TRBD1 CASSPETGERFYEQYF TGTGCCAGCAGCCCAGAGACAGGGGAAAGATTCTACGAGCAGTACTTC
. 18 TRBJ1-1 TRBV5-8 TRBD1 CASSQMTGGLYVNTEAFF TGTGCCAGCAGCCAGATGACAGGGGGTTTATATGTTAACACTGAAGCTTTCTTT
. 15 TRBJ2-4 TRBV11-1 . CASSLYQLAKNIQYF TGTGCCAGCAGCTTATATCAGCTAGCCAAAAACATTCAGTACTTC
. 17 TRBJ2-1 TRBV28 . CASSSHREGGSYNEQFF TGTGCCAGCAGTTCCCATAGGGAGGGGGGGTCCTACAATGAGCAGTTCTTC
. 14 TRBJ1-5 TRBV15 TRBD1 CATSLTGQDQPQHF TGTGCCACCAGCCTTACCGGACAGGATCAGCCCCAGCATTTT
once 13 TRBJ2-7 TRBV10-1 . CASRDFIPYEQYF TGCGCCAGCAGGGACTTCATTCCTTACGAGCAGTACTTC
once 15 TRBJ1-2 TRBV5-4 . CASSWDLGEVYGYTF TGTGCCAGCAGCTGGGACTTGGGGGAAGTCTATGGCTACACCTTC
. 15 TRBJ2-3 TRBV5-4 . CASSFVGGRTDTQYF TGTGCCAGCAGCTTTGTGGGGGGCCGGACAGATACGCAGTATTTT
. 11 TRBJ1-1 TRBV6-1 . CASNEGTEAFF TGTGCCAGCAACGAGGGGACTGAAGCTTTCTTT
. 16 TRBJ1-5 TRBV27 . CASSLSGSNSNQPQHF TGTGCCAGCAGTTTATCCGGGAGTAATAGCAATCAGCCCCAGCATTTT
. 15 TRBJ2-4 TRBV2 TRBD1 CASSDRGLAKNIQYF TGTGCCAGCAGCGACAGGGGGCTAGCCAAAAACATTCAGTACTTC
. 17 TRBJ1-5 TRBV12-5 . CASGSATEFPSNQPQHF TGTGCTAGTGGTTCTGCGACCGAATTTCCTAGCAATCAGCCCCAGCATTTT
. 15 TRBJ2-1 TRBV27 TRBD1 CASTAGTGNYNEQFF TGTGCCAGCACTGCCGGGACAGGGAACTACAATGAGCAGTTCTTC
. 14 TRBJ2-7 TRBV4-1 . CASSQGWGGDEQYF TGCGCCAGCAGCCAAGGCTGGGGTGGCGACGAGCAGTACTTC
. 16 TRBJ2-3 TRBV27 TRBD2 CASSLEGGSFTDTQYF TGTGCCAGCAGTTTAGAGGGCGGGAGCTTCACAGATACGCAGTATTTT
. 14 TRBJ1-2 TRBV7-9 . CASSSAARDYGYTF TGTGCCAGCAGCTCGGCGGCCAGAGACTATGGCTACACCTTC
. 18 TRBJ2-7 TRBV4-1 TRBD1 CASSQDLQDRDISYEQYF TGCGCCAGCAGCCAAGATCTTCAGGACAGGGATATATCCTACGAGCAGTACTTC
. 14 TRBJ1-5 TRBV29-1 . CSVAAGDGNQPQHF TGCAGCGTTGCAGCTGGGGATGGTAATCAGCCCCAGCATTTT
. 16 TRBJ2-1 TRBV9 . CASSVVGGSSYNEQFF TGTGCCAGCAGCGTAGTTGGGGGCAGCTCCTACAATGAGCAGTTCTTC
. 14 TRBJ1-5 TRBV4-1 . CAPEEGGSNQPQHF TGCGCCCCCGAGGAGGGTGGAAGCAATCAGCCCCAGCATTTT
. 15 TRBJ2-7 TRBV7-2 TRBD1 CASSPEAGGSYEQYF TGTGCCAGCAGCCCCGAGGCAGGGGGTTCCTACGAGCAGTACTTC
. 14 TRBJ2-5 TRBV4-3 . CASSQQGEGETQYF TGCGCCAGCAGCCAACAGGGGGAGGGGGAGACCCAGTACTTC
. 10 TRBJ2-7 TRBV5-8 . CASKSYEQYF TGTGCCAGCAAAAGCTACGAGCAGTACTTC
. 14 TRBJ2-7 TRBV6-5 . CASSATGEGYEQYF TGTGCCAGCAGTGCGACAGGGGAGGGCTACGAGCAGTACTTC
. 16 TRBJ1-2 TRBV7-9 TRBD1 CASSPLTGGANYGYTF TGTGCCAGCAGCCCGTTGACAGGGGGAGCTAACTATGGCTACACCTTC
. 12 TRBJ2-7 TRBV30 TRBD1 CAFDRGAYEQYF TGTGCCTTCGACAGGGGTGCCTACGAGCAGTACTTC